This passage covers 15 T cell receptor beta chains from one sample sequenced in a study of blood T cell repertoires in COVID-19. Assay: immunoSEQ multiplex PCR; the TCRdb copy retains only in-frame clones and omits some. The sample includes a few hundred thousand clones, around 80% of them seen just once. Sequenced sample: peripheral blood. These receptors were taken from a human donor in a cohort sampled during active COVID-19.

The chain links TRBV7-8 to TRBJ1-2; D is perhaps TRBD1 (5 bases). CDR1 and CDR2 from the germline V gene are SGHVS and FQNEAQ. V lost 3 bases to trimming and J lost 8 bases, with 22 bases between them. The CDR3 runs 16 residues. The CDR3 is CASSLGGLKAQRGYTF. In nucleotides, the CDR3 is TGTGCCAGCAGCTTGGGGGGTCTAAAGGCCCAACGAGGCTACACCTTC.

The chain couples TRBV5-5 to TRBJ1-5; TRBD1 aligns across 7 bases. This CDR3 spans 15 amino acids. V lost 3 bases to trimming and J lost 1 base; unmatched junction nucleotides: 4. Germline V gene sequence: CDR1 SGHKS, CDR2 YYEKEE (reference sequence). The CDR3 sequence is CASSSDRRSNQPQHF. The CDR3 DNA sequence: TGTGCCAGCAGCTCGGACAGGAGGAGCAATCAGCCCCAGCATTTT.

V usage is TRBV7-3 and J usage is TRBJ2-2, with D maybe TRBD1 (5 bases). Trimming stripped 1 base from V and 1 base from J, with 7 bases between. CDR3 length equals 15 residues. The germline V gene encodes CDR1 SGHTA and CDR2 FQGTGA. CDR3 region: CASSLSTGNTGELFF. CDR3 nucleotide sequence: TGTGCCAGCAGCTTAAGTACAGGGAACACCGGGGAGCTGTTTTTT. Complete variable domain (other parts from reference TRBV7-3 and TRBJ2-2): GAGVSQTPSNKVTEKGKYVELRCDPISGHTALYWYRQSLGQGPEFLIYFQGTGAADDSGLPNDRFFAVRPEGSVSTLKIQRTERGDSAVYLCASSLSTGNTGELFFGEGSRLTVL.

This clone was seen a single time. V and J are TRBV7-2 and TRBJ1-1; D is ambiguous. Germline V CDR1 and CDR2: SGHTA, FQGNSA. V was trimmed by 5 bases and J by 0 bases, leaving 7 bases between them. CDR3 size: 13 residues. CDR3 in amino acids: CASSPRLNTEAFF. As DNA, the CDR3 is TGTGCCAGCAGCCCCCGGTTGAACACTGAAGCTTTCTTT.

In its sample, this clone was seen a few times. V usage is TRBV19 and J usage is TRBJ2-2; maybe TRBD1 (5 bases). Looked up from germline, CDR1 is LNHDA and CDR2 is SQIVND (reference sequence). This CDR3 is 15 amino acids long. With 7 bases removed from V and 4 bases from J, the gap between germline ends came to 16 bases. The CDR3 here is CASTTPGIRTGELFF. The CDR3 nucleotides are TGTGCCAGTACCACCCCAGGGATTCGCACCGGGGAGCTGTTTTTT.

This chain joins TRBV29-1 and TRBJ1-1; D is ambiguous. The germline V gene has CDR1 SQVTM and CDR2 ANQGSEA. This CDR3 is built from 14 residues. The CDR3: CSYQRGTLNTEAFF. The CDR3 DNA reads TGCAGTTACCAACGAGGCACTTTGAACACTGAAGCTTTCTTT. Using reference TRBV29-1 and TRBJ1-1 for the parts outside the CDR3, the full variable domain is SAVISQKPSRDICQRGTSLTIQCQVDSQVTMMFWYRQQPGQSLTLIATANQGSEATYESGFVIDKFPISRPNLTFSTLTVSNMSPEDSSIYLCSYQRGTLNTEAFFGQGTRLTVV.

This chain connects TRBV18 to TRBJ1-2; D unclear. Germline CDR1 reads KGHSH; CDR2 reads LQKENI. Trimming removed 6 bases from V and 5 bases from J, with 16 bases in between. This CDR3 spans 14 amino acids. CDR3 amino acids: CASSQLKTVYGYTF. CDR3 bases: TGTGCCAGCTCTCAATTGAAAACAGTGTATGGCTACACCTTC.

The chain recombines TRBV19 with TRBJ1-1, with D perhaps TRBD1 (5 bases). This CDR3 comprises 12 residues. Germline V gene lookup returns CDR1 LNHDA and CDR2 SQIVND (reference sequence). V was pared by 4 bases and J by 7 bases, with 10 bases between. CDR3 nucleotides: TGTGCCAGTAGTACACACAGGAATGAAGCTTTCTTT. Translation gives CASSTHRNEAFF.

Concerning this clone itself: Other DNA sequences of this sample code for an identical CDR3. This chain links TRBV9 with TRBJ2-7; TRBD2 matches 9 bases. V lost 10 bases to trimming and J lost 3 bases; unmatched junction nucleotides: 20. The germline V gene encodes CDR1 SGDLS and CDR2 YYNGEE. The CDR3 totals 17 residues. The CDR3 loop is CARRVEGGLAGFYEQYF. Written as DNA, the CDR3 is TGTGCCCGCCGCGTCGAGGGGGGGCTAGCGGGGTTCTACGAGCAGTACTTC.

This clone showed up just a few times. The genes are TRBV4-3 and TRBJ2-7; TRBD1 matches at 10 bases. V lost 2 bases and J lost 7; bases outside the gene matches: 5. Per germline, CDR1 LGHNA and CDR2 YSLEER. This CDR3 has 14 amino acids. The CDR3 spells CASSQRQGAQEQYF. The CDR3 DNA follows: TGCGCCAGCAGCCAAAGACAGGGGGCGCAGGAGCAGTACTTC.

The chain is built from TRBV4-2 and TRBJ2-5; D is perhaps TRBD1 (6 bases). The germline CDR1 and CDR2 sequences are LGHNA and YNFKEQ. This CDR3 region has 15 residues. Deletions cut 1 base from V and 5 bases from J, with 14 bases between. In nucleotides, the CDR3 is TGTGCCAGCAGCCAAGCCGCAGGGGTTGGGGAGACCCAGTACTTC. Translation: CASSQAAGVGETQYF.

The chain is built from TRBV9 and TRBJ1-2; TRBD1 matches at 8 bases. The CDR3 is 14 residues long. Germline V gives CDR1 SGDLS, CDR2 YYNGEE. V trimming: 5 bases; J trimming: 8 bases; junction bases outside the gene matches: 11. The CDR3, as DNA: TGTGCCAGCAGTCTTACTCCCGGGACAGGCGGCTACACCTTC. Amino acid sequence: CASSLTPGTGGYTF.

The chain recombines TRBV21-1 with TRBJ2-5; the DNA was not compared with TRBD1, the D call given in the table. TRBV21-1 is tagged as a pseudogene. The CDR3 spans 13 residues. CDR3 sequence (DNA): TGTGCCAGCAGCGAACGAGGGGGAGAGACCCAGTACTTC. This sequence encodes CASSERGGETQYF.

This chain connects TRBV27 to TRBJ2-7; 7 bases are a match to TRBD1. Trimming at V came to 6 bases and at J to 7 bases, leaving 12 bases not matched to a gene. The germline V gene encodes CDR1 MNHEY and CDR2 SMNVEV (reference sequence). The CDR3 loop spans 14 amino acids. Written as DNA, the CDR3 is TGTGCCAGCAGCACCACGACAGGGTCTTGGGAGCAGTACTTC. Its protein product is CASSTTTGSWEQYF.

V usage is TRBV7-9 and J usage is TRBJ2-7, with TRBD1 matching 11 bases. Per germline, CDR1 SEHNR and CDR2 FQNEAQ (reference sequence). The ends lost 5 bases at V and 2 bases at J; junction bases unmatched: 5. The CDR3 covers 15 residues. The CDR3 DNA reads TGTGCCAGCAGCCGGGACAGGGGGTCCCCCTACGAGCAGTACTTC. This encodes CASSRDRGSPYEQYF.